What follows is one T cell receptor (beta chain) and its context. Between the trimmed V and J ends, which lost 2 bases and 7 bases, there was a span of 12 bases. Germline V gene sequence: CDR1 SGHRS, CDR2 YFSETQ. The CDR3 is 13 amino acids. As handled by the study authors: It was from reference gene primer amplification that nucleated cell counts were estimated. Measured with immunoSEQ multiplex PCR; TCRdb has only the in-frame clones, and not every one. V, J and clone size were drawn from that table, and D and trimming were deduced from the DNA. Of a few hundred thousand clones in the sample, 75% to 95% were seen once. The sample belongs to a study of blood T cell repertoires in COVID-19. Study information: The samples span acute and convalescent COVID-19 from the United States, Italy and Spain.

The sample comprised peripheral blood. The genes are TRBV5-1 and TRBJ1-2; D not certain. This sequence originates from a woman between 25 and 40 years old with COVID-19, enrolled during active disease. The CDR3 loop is CASSLSVSSGYTF. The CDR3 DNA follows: TGCGCCAGCAGCTTAAGTGTCAGTTCTGGCTACACCTTC.